This TCR beta chain was recorded in a study of control samples from healthy donors and cancer patients. Repertoires were generated with immunoSEQ multiplex PCR, while TCRdb's copy carries only in-frame clones and drops some. The sample holds more than 50,000 clones, over 75% seen once. This CDR3 is 14 amino acids long. With 4 bases clipped from V and 3 bases from J, the junction kept 1 base outside the gene matches. CDR1 is ENHRY, CDR2 SYGVKD, per germline. The chain is built from TRBV10-3 and TRBJ1-5; 9 nucleotides match TRBD1. The sequence was obtained from a man aged 35 to 55 in good health. Sequenced input: blood. The CDR3: CAISGQGDNQPQHF. The CDR3, as DNA: TGTGCCATCAGTGGACAGGGGGACAATCAGCCCCAGCATTTT.